One and the same sample provided the 26 T cell receptor beta chains below, sequenced in a study of shared clonotypes between healthy human individuals. CD45RO negativity and positive selection for CCR7 defined naive CD8 cells, a population that excluded terminally differentiated effector memory CD45RA+ cells. The repertoire was sequenced with immunoSEQ multiplex PCR; TCRdb's copy has only in-frame clones and lacks some. Among about 2 million clones listed, about 95% were seen once. The sequencing sample was made of naive CD8+ T cells sorted from blood. The receptors stem from a man aged 18 to 35 in good health.

The V gene is TRBV7-9, the J gene TRBJ2-7; TRBD1 agrees at 11 bases. Per the germline V gene, CDR1 is SEHNR and CDR2 is FQNEAQ (reference sequence). The length of the CDR3 is 14 residues. Trimming took 5 bases from V and 4 from J; bases not matched to a gene: 4. CDR3 nucleotide sequence: TGTGCCAGCAGCGGACAGGGGGCGCGGTACGAGCAGTACTTC. Translating gives CASSGQGARYEQYF.

The rearrangement joins TRBV2 to TRBJ1-6; D not certain. This CDR3 is built from 14 residues. Trimming removed 1 base from V and 10 bases from J, with 11 bases in between. Germline loops: CDR1 SNHLY, CDR2 FYNNEI. The CDR3 DNA reads as TGTGCCAGCAGTGAAGGGATCGGAGGGTCACCCCTCCACTTT. It codes for CASSEGIGGSPLHF.

The J gene is TRBJ1-2, the V gene TRBV2, with D unclear. This CDR3 is built from 11 residues. The germline V gene encodes CDR1 SNHLY and CDR2 FYNNEI. V was pared by 4 bases and J by 7 bases, with 7 bases between. In DNA, the CDR3 is TGTGCCAGCAGTGGTAGGGCTGGCTACACCTTC. It yields the protein CASSGRAGYTF.

V usage is TRBV7-9 and J usage is TRBJ2-3; D gene ambiguous. Trimming shortened V by 8 bases and J by 2 bases, and 8 bases separated the two germline ends. CDR1 and CDR2 (germline): SEHNR, FQNEAQ (reference sequence). The CDR3 runs to 12 residues. Here the CDR3 DNA reads TGTGCCAGCGAGACTCTCACAGATACGCAGTATTTT. This encodes CASETLTDTQYF.

This chain uses TRBV6-5 with TRBJ2-1; 12 bases fit TRBD2. The CDR3 is 14 amino acids. From germline, CDR1 is MNHEY and CDR2 SVGAGI. The V and J ends lost 7 bases and 5 bases, in that order; junction bases with no gene match: 3. The CDR3 nucleotides are TGTGCCAGCATTGGGACTAGCGGGCACAATGAGCAGTTCTTC. Translated, it gives CASIGTSGHNEQFF.

This clone was counted a single time. The junction and the germline gene differ at one end; a read error may be behind it. The chain is built from TRBV7-9 and TRBJ2-1; TRBD1 agrees at 7 bases. Germline V gene sequence: CDR1 SEHNR, CDR2 FQNEAQ (reference sequence). CDR3 size: 16 residues. In DNA, the CDR3 is TGTGCCAGCAGCCTCCCGACAGGGAACTCCGACAATGAGCAGTTCTTC. Translated, it gives CASSLPTGNSDNEQFF.

V gene TRBV5-4 combines with J gene TRBJ2-1; 13 bases are shared with TRBD2. The V and J ends lost 1 base and 8 bases, in that order; junction bases with no gene match: 3. CDR3 length: 15 amino acids. Germline V gene sequence: CDR1 SGHNT, CDR2 YYREEE (reference sequence). The CDR3, as DNA: TGTGCCAGCAGCTTGACTAGCGGGAGGGCAGATGAGCAGTTCTTC. Its protein is CASSLTSGRADEQFF.

V gene TRBV7-2 combines with J gene TRBJ1-3; D uncertain. The CDR3 spans 15 residues. The germline V and J ends were trimmed by 3 bases and 1 base, with 10 bases remaining between them. CDR1 and CDR2 from the germline V gene are SGHTA and FQGNSA. The CDR3 sequence: CASSFWSGSGNTIYF. The CDR3 nucleotides are TGTGCCAGCAGCTTTTGGTCGGGGTCTGGAAACACCATATATTTT.

This chain uses TRBV5-6 with TRBJ2-7; 8 bases fit TRBD1. The germline V gene encodes CDR1 SGHDT and CDR2 YYEEEE. J lost 6 bases, V lost 6 bases, and 8 bases had no gene match. This CDR3 region has 13 residues. As DNA, the CDR3 is TGTGCCAGCACTCCCGGGGACAGGCTCGAGCAGTACTTC. It specifies CASTPGDRLEQYF.

The chain joins TRBV5-1 to TRBJ2-5, with 7 nucleotides matching TRBD2. Germline CDR1 reads SGHRS; CDR2 reads YFSETQ. V shed 4 bases, J shed 4 bases, and the junction held 4 bases outside the gene matches. This CDR3 has 13 amino acids. CDR3 amino acids: CASSPWEGETQYF. CDR3 DNA sequence: TGCGCCAGCAGCCCCTGGGAGGGAGAGACCCAGTACTTC.

The genes are TRBV7-9 and TRBJ2-2; 10 bases agree with TRBD2. CDR1 is SEHNR, CDR2 FQNEAQ, per germline (reference sequence). V gave up 8 bases and J gave up 4 bases; unmatched junction bases: 16. CDR3 size: 18 residues. Here the CDR3 DNA reads TGTGCCAGCTCCGGCGGGACTAGCGAGCGAGGGGGCACCGGGGAGCTGTTTTTT. Translation gives CASSGGTSERGGTGELFF.

To note about this clone: Other DNA variants within this sample encode the same CDR3. V gene TRBV27 combines with J gene TRBJ2-5; D remains unclear. Trimming took 3 bases from V and 5 from J, leaving 4 bases between them. CDR1 and CDR2 from the germline V gene are MNHEY and SMNVEV (reference sequence). This CDR3 has 11 amino acids. As DNA, the CDR3 is TGTGCCAGCAGTTTTAGGGAGACCCAGTACTTC. It encodes CASSFRETQYF.

This chain links TRBV6-1 with TRBJ2-7, with D possibly matching TRBD2 (6 bases). V shed 3 bases and J shed 2 bases, with 11 bases lying between them. The CDR3 has 14 amino acids. Per germline, CDR1 MNHNS and CDR2 SASEGT. The CDR3 here is CASSDAGQTYEQYF. In nucleotides, the CDR3 is TGTGCCAGCAGTGATGCGGGGCAGACCTACGAGCAGTACTTC.

This chain links TRBV6-5 with TRBJ1-5; TRBD1 matches 9 bases. Germline values: CDR1 MNHEY, CDR2 SVGAGI. The CDR3 totals 14 residues. Trimming took 4 bases from V and 7 from J; bases not matched to a gene: 5. The CDR3 DNA follows: TGTGCCAGCAGTTCGGGACAGGGTGACCAGCCCCAGCATTTT. This translates into CASSSGQGDQPQHF.

The gene calls are TRBV7-3 and TRBJ2-7; TRBD2 is a possible D gene (6 bases). There are 12 residues in the CDR3. Germline V gene sequence: CDR1 SGHTA, CDR2 FQGTGA. Trimming took 9 bases from V and 3 from J, leaving 12 bases between them. The CDR3 DNA reads TGTGCCAGGGGGGAGGAGATCTACGAGCAGTACTTC. Protein sequence: CARGEEIYEQYF.

V gene TRBV28 combines with J gene TRBJ2-5; maybe TRBD1 (5 bases). This CDR3 has 17 residues. Trimming pared 4 bases from V and 1 base from J, leaving 19 bases between. Per germline, CDR1 MDHEN and CDR2 SYDVKM. The CDR3 spells CASSWERGLALQETQYF. CDR3 coding DNA: TGTGCCAGCAGTTGGGAAAGGGGCTTGGCCCTCCAAGAGACCCAGTACTTC.

This clone has only one observation. The CDR3 sequence: CASSPGHPSSYEQYF. For the CDR3, the DNA is TGCGCCAGCAGCCCGGGACATCCGAGCTCCTACGAGCAGTACTTC. The chain has TRBV4-3 and TRBJ2-7; perhaps TRBD1 as D (6 bases). Germline assignment: CDR1 LGHNA and CDR2 YSLEER. This CDR3 has 15 amino acids. The V gene lost 4 bases and the J gene lost 0 bases, with 13 bases spanning the gap.

The V and J genes are TRBV27 and TRBJ1-2; 7 bases map to TRBD1. Germline CDR1 reads MNHEY; CDR2 reads SMNVEV (reference sequence). The J segment lost 5 bases and the V segment lost 5 bases, leaving 11 bases of the junction unmatched. The CDR3 is made up of 15 amino acids. This CDR3 reads CASSPRGGSGYGYTF. In DNA form, the CDR3 reads TGTGCCAGCAGTCCACGAGGGGGCTCGGGGTATGGCTACACCTTC.

The chain uses TRBV6-5 and TRBJ2-3; no reliable D call. This CDR3 spans 16 amino acids. Looked up from germline, CDR1 is MNHEY and CDR2 is SVGAGI. V was clipped by 0 bases and J by 4 bases, with 14 bases between them. CDR3 region: CASSYSKGRVSDTQYF. CDR3 DNA sequence: TGTGCCAGCAGTTACTCGAAGGGTAGGGTATCAGATACGCAGTATTTT.

The genes are TRBV6-6 and TRBJ2-7; 7 nucleotides line up with TRBD2. V was pared by 6 bases and J by 0 bases, with 8 bases of the junction left unmatched. The CDR3 consists of 15 residues. The germline gives CDR1 MNHNY, CDR2 SVGAGI (reference sequence). The CDR3 is CASSPYGGSSYEQYF. CDR3 coding DNA: TGTGCCAGCAGCCCATACGGGGGGAGCTCCTACGAGCAGTACTTC.

V and J are TRBV4-3 and TRBJ2-1, with a weak D call TRBD2 (6 bases). CDR1 and CDR2 (germline): LGHNA, YSLEER. The V end was cut by 0 bases, the J end by 3 bases, with 15 bases between. The CDR3 sequence is 17 residues long. This chain's CDR3 is CASSQDPPSGVYNEQFF. The CDR3 nucleotides read TGCGCCAGCAGCCAAGACCCCCCTTCGGGGGTCTACAATGAGCAGTTCTTC.

The CDR3 loop is CASSDTLSSGNSPLHF. CDR3 coding DNA: TGTGCCAGCAGTGACACCCTTTCGAGTGGTAATTCACCCCTCCACTTT. The chain carries TRBV6-1 and TRBJ1-6; no definite D call. V shed 3 bases and J shed 6 bases, with 15 bases lying between them. Per germline, CDR1 MNHNS and CDR2 SASEGT. This CDR3 contains 16 residues.

J is TRBJ1-5 and V is TRBV27; 9 bases fit TRBD1. The length of the CDR3 is 16 residues. Germline lookup yields CDR1 MNHEY and CDR2 SMNVEV (reference sequence). V lost 6 bases, J lost 0 bases, and 6 bases stayed unmatched. The DNA of the CDR3 is TGTGCCAGCAGGACGACAGGGGGAAATAGCAATCAGCCCCAGCATTTT. Encoded protein: CASRTTGGNSNQPQHF.

V gene TRBV18 combines with J gene TRBJ2-7, with 10 bases identical to TRBD1. Per germline, CDR1 KGHSH and CDR2 LQKENI. There are 15 residues in the CDR3. V lost 2 bases to trimming and J lost 3 bases; unmatched junction nucleotides: 4. DNA of the CDR3: TGTGCCAGCTCACCAGATGGACAGGGGGGCTACGAGCAGTACTTC. This translates into CASSPDGQGGYEQYF.

This clone was seen a single time. The chain combines TRBV9 with TRBJ1-1; TRBD1 agrees at 7 bases. The V segment lost 3 bases and the J segment 7 bases; nucleotides outside the gene matches: 3. Germline loops: CDR1 SGDLS, CDR2 YYNGEE. This CDR3 has 12 residues. CDR3 in DNA: TGTGCCAGCAGCGGGGGGACAGATGAAGCTTTCTTT. Translating it yields CASSGGTDEAFF.

This clone was observed a single time. The rearrangement uses TRBV12-5 and TRBJ1-2, with D possibly matching TRBD1 (5 bases). Trimming stripped 3 bases from V and 8 bases from J, with 16 bases between. This CDR3 is built from 14 residues. CDR1 is LGHNT, CDR2 FRNRAP, per germline. This chain's CDR3 is CASGLGTAMGGYTF. CDR3 in DNA: TGTGCTAGTGGTTTAGGGACCGCGATGGGGGGCTACACCTTC.